This TCR beta chain was sequenced for a study of blood T cell repertoires in COVID-19. At the level of the study: From T cells, B-cell-depleted T cells, or PBMCs came the material, which was cDNA or gDNA.

Germline trimming cut 0 bases from V and 8 bases from J; bases unmatched to any gene: 10. CDR1 LGHNA and CDR2 YNFKEQ come from the germline V gene. The CDR3 runs 17 residues. This clone showed up just a few times. As handled by the study authors: Quantification of nucleated cells was approximated via reference gene primer amplification. Libraries were prepared by immunoSEQ multiplex PCR; TCRdb keeps only in-frame clonotypes and omits some of them. V, J and clone size reflect that table, while D and trimming were determined from the DNA. The sample yields roughly 41,000 clones, 80% to 90% seen once. The chain carries TRBV4-2 and TRBJ2-1; 10 bases agree with TRBD2. This TCR came from a human donor in a cohort sampled during active COVID-19. The donor label of this sample is uncertain. Source material: peripheral blood. CDR3 residues: CASSQEESSGGAYEQFF. In DNA, the CDR3 is TGTGCCAGCAGCCAAGAAGAGTCGAGCGGGGGGGCCTATGAGCAGTTCTTC.